Listed here are 4 T cell receptor beta chains from one sample, sequenced in a study of blood T cell repertoires in COVID-19. The protocol was immunoSEQ multiplex PCR, while the TCRdb copy is restricted to in-frame clones and leaves out a portion. The sample has 120,000 to 150,000 clones, approximately 80% seen once. Sequencing input: PBMCs or T cells enriched from blood (not recorded which). Receptors originate from a woman between 18 and 30 years old who had been exposed to COVID-19.

The CDR3 loop reads CASSLNYFTEAFF. The DNA of the CDR3 is TGTGCCAGCAGCTTAAATTACTTCACTGAAGCTTTCTTT. The chain combines TRBV11-3 with TRBJ1-1; D remains ambiguous. This CDR3 comprises 13 residues. Germline V gives CDR1 SGHNT, CDR2 YENEEA. The ends were cut back, 2 bases at V and 4 bases at J, with 8 bases in the middle.

This clone was picked up a small number of times. The gene calls are TRBV7-6 and TRBJ1-5; weak D call: TRBD1 (5 bases). Trimming stripped 4 bases from V and 2 bases from J, with 9 bases between. This CDR3 spans 14 amino acids. Germline assignment: CDR1 SGHVS and CDR2 FNYEAQ. The chain's CDR3 is CASSSGLGNQPQHF. The CDR3 DNA reads as TGTGCCAGCAGCTCAGGGCTGGGCAATCAGCCCCAGCATTTT.

This clone has just one count. J is TRBJ1-2 and V is TRBV7-9; possible D gene TRBD1, 5 bases. The CDR3 consists of 11 residues. Trimming cost V 8 bases and J 4 bases, with 8 bases left between them. Germline V CDR1 and CDR2: SEHNR, FQNEAQ (reference sequence). The CDR3 DNA follows: TGTGCCAGCGAAGGGGCCTATGGCTACACCTTC. It is translated as CASEGAYGYTF. Combining the CDR3 with reference TRBV7-9 and TRBJ1-2 gives the whole variable domain DTGVSQNPRHKITKRGQNVTFRCDPISEHNRLYWYRQTLGQGPEFLTYFQNEAQLEKSRLLSDRFSAERPKGSFSTLEIQRTEQGDSAMYLCASEGAYGYTFGSGTRLTVV.

The gene calls are TRBV6-5 and TRBJ1-2; no reliable D call. The CDR3 is 12 amino acids. V dropped 6 bases and J dropped 3 bases, with 8 bases sitting between them. Germline values: CDR1 MNHEY, CDR2 SVGAGI. The CDR3 here is CASRKDYYGYTF. The CDR3 DNA follows: TGTGCCAGCAGGAAGGACTACTATGGCTACACCTTC.